This T cell receptor (beta chain) was profiled in a study of beta chain features in type 1 diabetes. Overall study results and limits: Shorter TCRB CDR3s, moderately but significantly so, were found in Type 1 diabetes patients in all four CD4+ subsets.

Expressed TCRB transcripts got sequenced, as all isolated RNA was reverse transcribed. Assay used: immunoSEQ multiplex PCR; TCRdb lists only in-frame clones, some missing. The data show hundreds of thousands of clones, 15% seen once. Turning to this clone: Its antigen is unidentified.

CDR1 and CDR2 from the germline V gene are SEHNR and FQNEAQ (reference sequence). V dropped 7 bases and J dropped 3; count of bases not matched to a gene: 3. This CDR3 contains 13 residues. The gene calls are TRBV7-9 and TRBJ2-7, with 10 bases that match TRBD1. The TCR comes from a man younger than 35 with type 1 diabetes. Sequenced input: naive CD4+ T cells from blood. The CDR3 here is CASNRDRGYEQYF. The CDR3 bases are TGTGCCAGCAACCGGGACAGGGGCTACGAGCAGTACTTC. Complete variable domain (other parts from reference TRBV7-9 and TRBJ2-7): DTGVSQNPRHKITKRGQNVTFRCDPISEHNRLYWYRQTLGQGPEFLTYFQNEAQLEKSRLLSDRFSAERPKGSFSTLEIQRTEQGDSAMYLCASNRDRGYEQYFGPGTRLTVT.